One and the same sample provided the 12 T cell receptor beta chains below, sequenced in a study of blood T cell repertoires in COVID-19 (dated by TCRdb to the early 2020s). Preparation of the library involved the immunoSEQ multiplex PCR assay. The table comes from immuneACCESS by way of TCRdb, which keeps in-frame sequences with V and J called. Part of the clones is missing from these tables; in studies checked, under half for an unresolved V gene and the rest for unknown reasons. The table for this sample lists roughly 68,000 clones; roughly 85% of them were counted only once. The ten largest clones take up about 43% of the sample. Input material: peripheral blood. Receptors originate from a woman in her sixties or seventies with COVID-19, enrolled during active disease.

This chain links TRBV15 with TRBJ2-1, with D perhaps matching TRBD2 (5 bases). V was pared by 1 base and J by 0 bases, with 16 bases between. The CDR3 runs to 18 residues. The germline gives CDR1 LNHNV, CDR2 YYDKDF (reference sequence). This chain's CDR3 is CATSRALNRGNSYNEQFF. DNA for the CDR3: TGTGCCACCAGCAGAGCGCTAAATCGGGGAAACTCCTACAATGAGCAGTTCTTC.

A single count supports this clone. The chain uses TRBV3-1 (or the pseudogene TRBV3-2) and TRBJ2-7, with D possibly matching TRBD1 (6 bases). From germline, CDR1 is LGHDT and CDR2 YNNKEL (reference sequence). The ends were cut back, 2 bases at V and 4 bases at J, with 15 bases in the middle. The CDR3 runs 15 residues. The DNA of the CDR3 is TGTGCCAGCAGCCAATTTCCAGGGGTAGTATACGAGCAGTACTTC. Translation gives CASSQFPGVVYEQYF.

This rearrangement joins TRBV19 to TRBJ2-3; 7 bases are shared with TRBD1. The germline V gene encodes CDR1 LNHDA and CDR2 SQIVND (reference sequence). This CDR3 spans 14 amino acids. Losses at the gene ends were 6 bases for V and 2 bases for J; bases not matched to a gene: 5. Here the CDR3 DNA reads TGTGCCAGTAGGGGCGGACAGGACACAGATACGCAGTATTTT. As protein: CASRGGQDTDTQYF.

V gene TRBV10-3 combines with J gene TRBJ1-1; TRBD1 matches at 10 bases. This CDR3 has 13 amino acids. Germline V CDR1 and CDR2: ENHRY, SYGVKD. V gave up 9 bases and J gave up 1 base; unmatched junction bases: 2. The CDR3 protein is CAMTGGQNTEAFF. CDR3 DNA sequence: TGTGCCATGACAGGGGGCCAGAACACTGAAGCTTTCTTT.

V usage is TRBV7-8 and J usage is TRBJ2-2; 9 nucleotides align to TRBD2. From germline, CDR1 is SGHVS and CDR2 FQNEAQ. The CDR3 totals 16 residues. The junction had 9 bases not matched to a gene; V was cut back by 6 bases and J by 4 bases. CDR3 in amino acids: CASSEVASGVTGELFF. DNA for the CDR3: TGTGCCAGCAGTGAGGTGGCTAGCGGGGTCACCGGGGAGCTGTTTTTT.

The gene calls are TRBV9 and TRBJ1-3; D unresolved. Germline CDR1 is SGDLS and CDR2 is YYNGEE. V was shortened by 1 base and J by 1 base, with 9 bases between the two germline ends. The CDR3 length is 15 residues. The CDR3 protein is CASSVNGGSGNTIYF. CDR3 sequence (DNA): TGTGCCAGCAGCGTAAACGGCGGATCTGGAAACACCATATATTTT.

This chain connects TRBV29-1 to TRBJ1-5; D is possibly TRBD1 (5 bases). CDR3 length: 15 amino acids. Germline V gene lookup returns CDR1 SQVTM and CDR2 ANQGSEA. Deletions cut 2 bases from V and 2 bases from J, with 13 bases between. The CDR3 bases are TGCAGCGTTGAATTCGGCCAGGGTGGCAATCAGCCCCAGCATTTT. Translating gives CSVEFGQGGNQPQHF.

The chain recombines TRBV10-3 with TRBJ2-2; D is ambiguous. V gave up 7 bases and J gave up 3 bases, with 6 bases separating them. In germline, CDR1 is ENHRY, CDR2 SYGVKD. The CDR3 has 12 amino acids. CDR3 amino acids: CAITRDTGELFF. In nucleotides, the CDR3 is TGTGCCATCACGAGAGACACCGGGGAGCTGTTTTTT.

V gene TRBV10-3 combines with J gene TRBJ2-3, with 12 nucleotides matching TRBD2. This CDR3 comprises 15 residues. Unmatched junction bases numbered 8, after V lost 7 bases and J lost 6 bases. From germline, CDR1 is ENHRY and CDR2 SYGVKD. CDR3 loop: CAITPSGRALDTQYF. The CDR3 DNA reads as TGTGCCATCACCCCTAGCGGGAGGGCCCTGGATACGCAGTATTTT.

This clone was detected only once. The chain carries TRBV9 and TRBJ2-1; 7 nucleotides agree with TRBD2. The J segment lost 3 bases and the V segment lost 4 bases, leaving 7 bases of the junction unmatched. Germline CDR1 is SGDLS and CDR2 is YYNGEE. There are 15 residues in the CDR3. The CDR3 loop reads CASSPRGVLYNEQFF. The CDR3 coding sequence is TGTGCCAGCAGCCCCCGGGGGGTTCTCTACAATGAGCAGTTCTTC.

V is TRBV6-5 and J is TRBJ1-2, with 8 nucleotides matching TRBD1. CDR3 size: 14 residues. The trim removed 5 bases at V and 4 bases at J, leaving 6 bases unmatched. Germline assignment: CDR1 MNHEY and CDR2 SVGAGI. DNA of the CDR3: TGTGCCAGCAGTCAGGGGCAGGGGGCCTATGGCTACACCTTC. It yields the protein CASSQGQGAYGYTF.

The rearrangement links TRBV7-2 to TRBJ2-3; TRBD2 might be the D (5 bases). Trimming pared 5 bases from V and 5 bases from J, leaving 8 bases between. Germline CDR1 and CDR2: SGHTA and FQGNSA. The CDR3 contains 12 residues. CDR3 protein: CASSKAGDTQYF. The CDR3 nucleotides read TGTGCCAGCAGCAAGGCGGGAGATACGCAGTATTTT.